The present entry profiles one T cell receptor (beta chain) with its context. Looked up from germline, CDR1 is LNHDA and CDR2 is SQIVND (reference sequence). Trimming shortened V by 3 bases and J by 8 bases, and 19 bases separated the two germline ends. This CDR3 is 15 amino acids long. This sample stems from a study of blood T cell repertoires in COVID-19. Study summary: Acute and convalescent COVID-19 samples came from the United States, Italy and Spain.

Clones were sequenced by immunoSEQ multiplex PCR, and TCRdb holds only the in-frame ones, with some missing. The sample contains approximately 340,000 clones, 80% to 90% of which appear only once. The clonotype was recovered from a man younger than 40 with COVID-19, enrolled during active disease. The sequenced sample consisted of peripheral blood. The chain joins TRBV19 to TRBJ1-2, with D unresolved. The chain's CDR3 is CASSIGHSSSGGYTF. The CDR3 nucleotides are TGTGCCAGTAGTATCGGGCACTCCTCCTCGGGGGGCTACACCTTC.